This TCR beta chain was profiled in a study of shared clonotypes between healthy human individuals. Overall study results and limits: In contrast to clonotypes shared by all four donors, non-shared clonotypes had lower generation probabilities. Only blood was sampled; tissue repertoires likely differ.

The run depth of the assay was deep. Some clones are missing from TCRdb's copy, which holds only in-frame ones; the method was immunoSEQ multiplex PCR. The sample records fewer than 130,000 clones, about 70% being singletons. This clone was observed a handful of times. Its matching antigen is unknown. The ends were cut back, 4 bases at V and 0 bases at J, with 7 bases in the middle. This CDR3 has 14 residues. The germline gives CDR1 SGHRS, CDR2 YFSETQ. V usage is TRBV5-1 and J usage is TRBJ1-4, with unresolved D. The material sequenced was memory CD8+ T cells sorted from blood. The sample's subset: CD45RO+ cells pooled with CCR7-negative TemRA cells. The origin of this receptor is a woman in her thirties in good health. CDR3 nucleotides: TGCGCCAGCAGCCCCACTACAACTAATGAAAAACTGTTTTTT. Translating gives CASSPTTTNEKLFF.